The 8 T cell receptor beta chains below were found in one sample sequenced in a study of beta chain features in type 1 diabetes listed by TCRdb under 2018. The method behind the library was the immunoSEQ multiplex PCR assay. All of the isolated RNA was reverse transcribed with the High Capacity cDNA Reverse Transcription Kit, so expressed TCRB transcripts were sequenced. Here the immuneACCESS table is served through TCRdb, limited to in-frame sequences with V and J called. Missing clones are a known gap in these copies; in checked studies unresolved V genes cover under half, and the rest lacks a known reason. The sample table shows about 250,000 clones, and roughly 15% are seen once. About 0.027% of the sample is taken by the ten largest. Sequenced sample: naive CD4+ T cells from blood. The label giving this sample's cell subset or site can be read as: true naive CD4+ T cells. Receptors were obtained from a woman in her 40s in good health.

This clone was observed a few times. This sequence joins TRBV2 and TRBJ1-1, with 8 bases matching TRBD1. Germline CDR1 and CDR2: SNHLY and FYNNEI. After removal of 6 bases from V and 4 bases from J, the junction contained 7 bases not matched to a gene. The CDR3 consists of 14 residues. The CDR3 DNA reads as TGTGCCAGCAGAGACAGGGGCGGGAGCACTGAAGCTTTCTTT. Its translation: CASRDRGGSTEAFF.

The CDR3 sequence is CASSQDSGTQYF. CDR3 DNA sequence: TGCGCCAGCAGCCAAGATTCGGGGACCCAGTACTTC. The chain links TRBV4-3 to TRBJ2-5; D is unresolved. V lost 0 bases and J lost 7, with 6 bases in between. Germline assignment: CDR1 LGHNA and CDR2 YSLEER. The CDR3 length is 12 residues.

The chain is built from TRBV5-1 and TRBJ1-2; 8 positions agree with TRBD1. Trimming cost V 6 bases and J 0 bases; bases outside gene matches: 10. This CDR3 is 16 amino acids long. Germline V CDR1 and CDR2: SGHRS, YFSETQ. CDR3 residues: CASKEGQGPSNYGYTF. CDR3 in DNA: TGCGCCAGCAAGGAAGGACAGGGTCCTTCTAACTATGGCTACACCTTC.

This clone was detected a few times. J is TRBJ2-5 and V is TRBV7-9, with 7 bases fitting TRBD2. Germline values: CDR1 SEHNR, CDR2 FQNEAQ (reference sequence). The V gene end was trimmed by 4 bases and the J gene end by 14 bases; junction bases not matched to a gene: 4. This CDR3 has 10 amino acids. CDR3 DNA: TGTGCCAGCAGCTCGGGGGAGGGCTACTTC. This codes for CASSSGEGYF.

This chain joins TRBV19 and TRBJ2-1; D call uncertain. The germline V gene has CDR1 LNHDA and CDR2 SQIVND (reference sequence). With 3 bases removed from V and 3 bases from J, the gap between germline ends came to 6 bases. The CDR3 extends over 13 amino acids. The CDR3 protein is CASSMVSYNEQFF. DNA of the CDR3: TGTGCCAGTAGTATGGTCAGCTACAATGAGCAGTTCTTC.

This clone came up a few times. The CDR3 protein is CASSPRGSGTEAFF. In nucleotides, the CDR3 is TGTGCCAGCAGTCCACGGGGTTCGGGCACTGAAGCTTTCTTT. The chain is built from TRBV2 and TRBJ1-1; no clear D gene. The CDR3 loop spans 14 amino acids. Germline V lookup: CDR1 SNHLY, CDR2 FYNNEI. Trimming took 5 bases from V and 4 from J, leaving 14 bases between them.

This chain links TRBV19 with TRBJ1-5; 8 bases map to TRBD1. Germline values: CDR1 LNHDA, CDR2 SQIVND (reference sequence). After removal of 11 bases from V and 0 bases from J, the junction contained 9 bases not matched to a gene. The CDR3 runs 15 residues. For the CDR3, the DNA is TGTGCCGGGGGGGGACAGGTTGATAGCAATCAGCCCCAGCATTTT. Amino acids: CAGGGQVDSNQPQHF. The variable domain in full, completed from reference TRBV19 and TRBJ1-5, reads DGGITQSPKYLFRKEGQNVTLSCEQNLNHDAMYWYRQDPGQGLRLIYYSQIVNDFQKGDIAEGYSVSREKKESFPLTVTSAQKNPTAFYLCAGGGQVDSNQPQHFGDGTRLSIL.

This sequence joins TRBV2 and TRBJ2-2; 12 bases line up with TRBD2. V lost 7 bases, J lost 4 bases, and 7 bases stayed unmatched. CDR3 length: 16 amino acids. CDR1 SNHLY and CDR2 FYNNEI come from the germline V gene. The CDR3 bases are TGTGCCAGCATTCAAACTAGCGGGGGGAGCACCGGGGAGCTGTTTTTT. Amino acid sequence: CASIQTSGGSTGELFF.